The 20 T cell receptor beta chains below come from one sample, sequenced in a study of T cells after yellow fever vaccination. One entry per CDR3 protein results from TCRdb running MiXCR on the 5' RACE reads. In the table there are roughly 300,000 distinct CDR3 sequences, 7% to 10% of which are singletons. The sequenced sample was PBMCs, obtained roughly 45 days after the first yellow fever vaccination. The receptors shown here come from a man between 18 and 29 years old who received the YFV17D yellow fever vaccine.

This clonotype showed up just a few times. The rearrangement joins TRBV4-3 to TRBJ2-2; the D call may be TRBD1 or TRBD2 (5 bases each). V was pared by 3 bases and J by 3 bases, with 11 bases between. The CDR3 consists of 15 residues. CDR1 is LGHNA and CDR2 is YSLEER in the germline V gene. CDR3 DNA: TGCGCCAGCAGCCAGCTGGTGGGGGACACCGGGGAGCTGTTTTTT. Its translation is CASSQLVGDTGELFF.

This clonotype occurred a few times. V and J are TRBV12-3 or TRBV12-4 and TRBJ2-3, with 8 bases that match TRBD2. CDR3 length: 16 amino acids. After removal of 6 bases from V and 2 bases from J, the junction contained 10 bases not matched to a gene. In DNA form, the CDR3 reads TGTGCCAGCAGACCCTTCGCGGGGGGTAACACAGATACGCAGTATTTT. Protein: CASRPFAGGNTDTQYF.

V usage is TRBV20-1 and J usage is TRBJ2-5; D remains ambiguous. V was cut by 5 bases and J by 5 bases, with 15 bases left in between. This CDR3 is 13 amino acids long. Germline V gene data show CDR1 as DFQATT and CDR2 as SNEGSKA (reference sequence). The CDR3 region has the DNA TGCAGTGCTCCCCGGGCCCGTGATGAGACCCAGTACTTC. Protein sequence: CSAPRARDETQYF.

The chain uses TRBV4-1 and TRBJ2-5, with 7 bases identical to TRBD2. The CDR3 is 15 residues long. In germline, CDR1 is MGHRA, CDR2 YSYEKL. Germline trimming cut 5 bases from V and 2 bases from J; bases unmatched to any gene: 8. As DNA, the CDR3 is TGCGCCAGCAGCAAAGGGGAGGGCCCGCAAGAGACCCAGTACTTC. Protein product: CASSKGEGPQETQYF.

The V and J genes are TRBV12-3 or TRBV12-4 and TRBJ2-7, with TRBD1 matching 11 bases. CDR3 length: 17 residues. V shed 1 base and J 5 bases; nucleotides not matched to a gene: 10. CDR3 protein: CASSLVGGQGVSDEQYF. CDR3 sequence (DNA): TGTGCCAGCAGTTTAGTAGGGGGACAGGGGGTTTCGGACGAGCAGTACTTC.

This clonotype has ten or more counts. The gene calls are TRBV7-2 and TRBJ2-1; 11 bases align to TRBD2. From germline, CDR1 is SGHTA and CDR2 FQGNSA. The CDR3 runs to 17 residues. J was trimmed by 7 bases and V by 1 base; bases with no gene match: 9. The CDR3 DNA reads TGTGCCAGCAGCTTAGGGGCTAGCGGGGGGTCTTGGAATGAGCAGTTCTTC. Its protein product is CASSLGASGGSWNEQFF.

The CDR3 bases are TGTGCCAGCAGTTTAGACAGGGGTGCCGAGCAGTACGTC. It is translated as CASSLDRGAEQYV. This chain connects TRBV12-3 or TRBV12-4 to TRBJ2-7; 7 nucleotides align to TRBD1. V shed 1 base and J 6 bases; nucleotides not matched to a gene: 3. The length of the CDR3 is 13 residues.

This clonotype was seen at least ten times. The chain combines TRBV19 with TRBJ2-2; D uncertain. The V gene lost 1 base and the J gene lost 4 bases, with 7 bases spanning the gap. Germline V gene sequence: CDR1 LNHDA, CDR2 SQIVND (reference sequence). This CDR3 spans 14 amino acids. The CDR3 DNA reads TGTGCCAGTAGTATAGTCTCGAGCACCGGGGAGCTGTTTTTT. Its translation: CASSIVSSTGELFF.

This clonotype was counted a few times. The V call is TRBV19, the J call TRBJ1-5, with 7 bases fitting TRBD1. Germline values: CDR1 LNHDA, CDR2 SQIVND (reference sequence). The CDR3 has 17 amino acids. J lost 0 bases, V lost 2 bases, and 7 bases had no gene match. The CDR3 nucleotides are TGTGCCAGTAGTATAACGACAGGGAAGTATAGCAATCAGCCCCAGCATTTT. Translation: CASSITTGKYSNQPQHF.

This clonotype was picked up a small number of times. The rearrangement uses TRBV7-2 and TRBJ2-7, with D perhaps matching TRBD1 (6 bases). V was clipped by 5 bases and J by 2 bases, with 13 bases between them. The germline CDR1 and CDR2 sequences are SGHTA and FQGNSA. The CDR3 contains 14 residues. The CDR3 here is CASSQGGSTYEQYF. The DNA of the CDR3 is TGTGCCAGCAGCCAAGGGGGTTCGACCTACGAGCAGTACTTC.

The rearrangement joins TRBV5-1 to TRBJ1-6; possibly TRBD1 for D (5 bases). The V and J ends lost 3 bases and 6 bases respectively, with 19 bases between them. From germline, CDR1 is SGHRS and CDR2 YFSETQ. This CDR3 spans 17 amino acids. The CDR3, as DNA: TGCGCCAGCAGCTGGGGCGATTCCGACAGATTTAATTCACCCCTCCACTTT. Translated, it gives CASSWGDSDRFNSPLHF.

The rearrangement joins TRBV5-1 to TRBJ2-5, with D possibly being TRBD2 (6 bases). This CDR3 is 14 amino acids long. The germline V gene encodes CDR1 SGHRS and CDR2 YFSETQ. V lost 5 bases to trimming and J lost 5 bases, with 16 bases between them. The CDR3 DNA sequence: TGCGCCAGCAGACGGTCGGGACTGGAGGAGACCCAGTACTTC. This translates into CASRRSGLEETQYF. Using reference TRBV5-1 and TRBJ2-5 for the parts outside the CDR3, the full variable domain is KAGVTQTPRYLIKTRGQQVTLSCSPISGHRSVSWYQQTPGQGLQFLFEYFSETQRNKGNFPGRFSGRQFSNSRSEMNVSTLELGDSALYLCASRRSGLEETQYFGPGTRLLVL.

The V call is TRBV28, the J call TRBJ2-1; D not resolved. Trimming removed 10 bases at V and 7 bases at J, with 14 bases between. There are 12 residues in the CDR3. The germline CDR1 and CDR2 sequences are MDHEN and SYDVKM. The CDR3 DNA reads as TGTGCCACCTTTGACGTAGGTAATGAGCAGTTCTTC. Its translation: CATFDVGNEQFF. Full variable domain (rest looked up from reference TRBV28 and TRBJ2-1): DVKVTQSSRYLVKRTGEKVFLECVQDMDHENMFWYRQDPGLGLRLIYFSYDVKMKEKGDIPEGYSVSREKKERFSLILESASTNQTSMYLCATFDVGNEQFFGPGTRLTVL.

This chain connects TRBV7-2 to TRBJ2-5, with 10 bases identical to TRBD2. Trimming removed 5 bases from V and 5 bases from J; junction bases left unmatched: 11. The CDR3 consists of 16 residues. Looked up from germline, CDR1 is SGHTA and CDR2 is FQGNSA. This chain's CDR3 is CASSPSKAGGLETQYF. DNA of the CDR3: TGTGCCAGCAGCCCTTCTAAAGCGGGGGGGCTGGAGACCCAGTACTTC.

This clonotype showed up just a few times. The rearrangement joins TRBV18 to TRBJ1-5; the D is unclear. The CDR3 is made up of 14 amino acids. Germline CDR1 and CDR2: KGHSH and LQKENI. V lost 3 bases, J lost 4 bases, and 10 bases lay in between. CDR3 sequence (DNA): TGTGCCAGCTCACCTGGTTACACAAATCAGCCCCAGCATTTT. This gives the protein CASSPGYTNQPQHF. Based on the CDR3 plus reference TRBV18 and TRBJ1-5, the full variable domain is NAGVMQNPRHLVRRRGQEARLRCSPMKGHSHVYWYRQLPEEGLKFMVYLQKENIIDESGMPKERFSAEFPKEGPSILRIQQVVRGDSAAYFCASSPGYTNQPQHFGDGTRLSIL.

This clonotype turned up a few times. This chain links TRBV5-6 with TRBJ1-2, with 7 bases that match TRBD1. Germline values: CDR1 SGHDT, CDR2 YYEEEE. The ends lost 0 bases at V and 6 bases at J; junction bases unmatched: 2. This CDR3 region has 13 residues. The CDR3 is CASSLAGGNGYTF. The CDR3 DNA follows: TGTGCCAGCAGCTTGGCAGGGGGAAATGGCTACACCTTC.

The V call is TRBV15, the J call TRBJ1-4; D possibly corresponds to TRBD1 (6 bases). Trimming left V 3 bases short and J 8 bases short, with 19 bases between. The CDR3 has 16 residues. Germline assignment: CDR1 LNHNV and CDR2 YYDKDF (reference sequence). In DNA form, the CDR3 reads TGTGCCACCAGCAGGATCCTACGTGGGACACACGAAAAACTGTTTTTT. It is translated as CATSRILRGTHEKLFF.

The V and J genes are TRBV29-1 and TRBJ1-4; D gene unclear. CDR3 length: 14 residues. The V end was cut by 0 bases, the J end by 5 bases, with 10 bases between. CDR1 SQVTM and CDR2 ANQGSEA come from the germline V gene. The CDR3: CSVEETGRNEKLFF. In DNA form, the CDR3 reads TGCAGCGTTGAAGAGACCGGAAGAAATGAAAAACTGTTTTTT.

This clonotype was counted only a few times. The chain has TRBV6-2 or TRBV6-3 and TRBJ2-7, with D perhaps being TRBD1 or TRBD2 (6 bases each). In germline, CDR1 is MNHEY, CDR2 SVGEGT. V was pared by 4 bases and J by 2 bases, with 15 bases between. The CDR3 is 15 residues long. The CDR3 reads CASSSGPGAPYEQYV. The CDR3 nucleotides are TGTGCCAGCAGTTCCGGCCCGGGGGCTCCCTACGAGCAGTACGTC.

The J gene is TRBJ2-5, the V gene TRBV20-1; TRBD1 agrees at 8 bases. Germline CDR1 DFQATT, CDR2 SNEGSKA (reference sequence). J gave up 1 base and V 7 bases, and 8 bases lay outside the gene matches. This CDR3 comprises 14 residues. The CDR3 DNA reads TGCAGTGTCCCCAGGGGGCGCACCCAAGAGACCCAGTACTTC. Encoded protein: CSVPRGRTQETQYF.